Listed here are 22 T cell receptor beta chains from one sample, sequenced in a study of T-cell memory formation after mild COVID-19. TCRdb passed the 5' RACE reads through MiXCR, listing each CDR3 protein once. The sample shows more than 150,000 distinct CDR3 sequences, roughly 20% of them seen only once. Input material: PBMCs or a T cell subset sorted from them (not recorded which). All receptors come from a man aged 18 to 35 who had mild COVID-19 (a few samples of this study predate the infection). Cell type and time point are not known.

This clonotype was recorded a few times. The chain links TRBV11-1 to TRBJ2-1, with 9 bases that match TRBD2. CDR1 and CDR2 from the germline V gene are SGHAT and FQDESV (reference sequence). V lost 4 bases to trimming and J lost 8 bases; unmatched junction nucleotides: 9. This CDR3 has 15 residues. The CDR3 DNA reads TGTGCCAGCAGCTGGCGGGGGGGGCAGTTCTATGAGCAGTTCTTC. Translating gives CASSWRGGQFYEQFF.

This clonotype was observed a few times. V gene TRBV12-3 or TRBV12-4 combines with J gene TRBJ1-4; D is perhaps TRBD1 (5 bases). The CDR3 is 12 residues long. V lost 6 bases and J lost 11, with 13 bases in between. DNA of the CDR3: TGTGCCAGCAGGAGTCCCGGGGGGAAACTGTTTTTT. It translates to CASRSPGGKLFF.

This clonotype was counted a few times. The chain links TRBV14 to TRBJ2-7; no definite D call. Trimming took off 1 base at V and 4 bases at J, with 8 bases between the two ends. The CDR3 is 13 residues long. Germline V CDR1 and CDR2: SGHDN, FVKESK. The CDR3, as DNA: TGTGCCAGCAGCCAAGGGGGATTTTACGAGCAGTACGTC. Translated, it gives CASSQGGFYEQYV.

The chain links TRBV6-2 or TRBV6-3 to TRBJ1-1, with D unclear. The germline V gene has CDR1 MNHEY and CDR2 SVGEGT. The CDR3 is 12 residues long. The V end lost 6 bases, the J end lost 10 bases, and 15 bases lay between the germline ends. DNA for the CDR3: TGTGCCAGCAGGCCCGCGGCTAGGAGAGCTTTCTTT. It is translated as CASRPAARRAFF.

This clonotype has just a few counts. The gene calls are TRBV7-2 and TRBJ2-5; D might be TRBD2 (6 bases). This CDR3 is 13 amino acids long. From germline, CDR1 is SGHTA and CDR2 FQGNSA. V dropped 3 bases and J dropped 5 bases, with 10 bases sitting between them. CDR3 nucleotides: TGTGCCAGCAGCTTTGGAGGGATTGAGACCCAGTACTTC. Amino acid sequence: CASSFGGIETQYF. The whole variable domain, filled in from reference TRBV7-2 and TRBJ2-5, reads GAGVSQSPSNKVTEKGKDVELRCDPISGHTALYWYRQSLGQGLEFLIYFQGNSAPDKSGLPSDRFSAERTGGSVSTLTIQRTQQEDSAVYLCASSFGGIETQYFGPGTRLLVL.

The sample holds a few counts of this clonotype. The V and J genes are TRBV5-1 and TRBJ1-1; D uncertain. CDR1 is SGHRS, CDR2 YFSETQ, per germline. The germline V and J ends were trimmed by 5 bases and 5 bases, with 13 bases remaining between them. The CDR3 covers 13 residues. Written as DNA, the CDR3 is TGCGCCAGCAGGGTGATCCCGGGAACTGAAGCTTTCTTT. Encoded protein: CASRVIPGTEAFF.

The J gene is TRBJ2-7, the V gene TRBV7-7; unclear D gene. CDR3 length: 13 amino acids. CDR1 is SSHAT and CDR2 is FNYEAQ in the germline V gene (reference sequence). This chain's CDR3 is CASSFGFSYEQYV. CDR3 DNA sequence: TGTGCTAGCAGCTTCGGCTTCTCGTACGAGCAGTACGTC.

The rearrangement uses TRBV20-1 and TRBJ1-5, with D maybe TRBD1 (5 bases). The CDR3 extends over 13 amino acids. The germline gives CDR1 DFQATT, CDR2 SNEGSKA (reference sequence). V was clipped by 3 bases and J by 7 bases, with 13 bases between them. In nucleotides, the CDR3 is TGCAGTGCTAGTAGACGGGGCGGACAGCCCCAGCATTTT. It is translated as CSASRRGGQPQHF.

The chain couples TRBV28 to TRBJ2-5; perhaps TRBD1 as D (6 bases). This CDR3 spans 14 amino acids. The germline V gene has CDR1 MDHEN and CDR2 SYDVKM. V dropped 6 bases and J dropped 3 bases, with 14 bases sitting between them. The CDR3 DNA follows: TGTGCCAGCAGGGGCCAACAGGGTAAAGAGACCCAGTACTTC. Its translation: CASRGQQGKETQYF.

The chain links TRBV20-1 to TRBJ2-1, with 12 bases aligning to TRBD2. The germline gives CDR1 DFQATT, CDR2 SNEGSKA (reference sequence). Trimming took 7 bases from V and 9 from J; bases not matched to a gene: 10. The CDR3 totals 14 residues. The CDR3, as DNA: TGCAGTGAGTCTAGCGGGGGGGCGGTCGGTGAGCAGTTCTTC. Residues: CSESSGGAVGEQFF.

This clonotype was seen a handful of times. This rearrangement joins TRBV4-3 to TRBJ1-1, with D possibly TRBD1 on 6 matching bases. The V gene lost 4 bases and the J gene lost 5 bases, with 11 bases spanning the gap. The length of the CDR3 is 13 residues. Germline V gives CDR1 LGHNA, CDR2 YSLEER. CDR3: CASSPRGYTEAFF. The CDR3 coding sequence is TGCGCCAGCAGCCCAAGGGGGTATACTGAAGCTTTCTTT.

This clonotype has more than one count but fewer than ten. This chain connects TRBV7-3 to TRBJ1-2; 9 bases map to TRBD1. The germline gives CDR1 SGHTA, CDR2 FQGTGA. CDR3 length: 13 amino acids. Trimming cost V 4 bases and J 9 bases; bases outside gene matches: 6. The CDR3 sequence: CASSSGTGNRYTF. The CDR3 bases are TGTGCCAGCAGCTCAGGGACAGGGAATCGCTACACCTTC.

This clonotype showed up just a few times. The CDR3 region is CASSQHRPRGEKLFF. In DNA form, the CDR3 reads TGTGCCAGCAGTCAGCACAGGCCGCGGGGTGAAAAACTGTTTTTT. The genes are TRBV6-4 and TRBJ1-4; possible D gene TRBD1, 5 bases. The germline V and J ends were trimmed by 5 bases and 7 bases, with 17 bases remaining between them. This CDR3 is 15 amino acids long. Germline V lookup: CDR1 MRHNA, CDR2 SNTAGT.

In this sample, this clonotype turned up a few times. Here the CDR3 DNA reads TGTGCCAGCAAGGGGGGCACAGATACGCAGTATTTT. It encodes CASKGGTDTQYF. The chain uses TRBV12-3 or TRBV12-4 and TRBJ2-3; TRBD1 might be the D (6 bases). V was shortened by 7 bases and J by 1 base, with 6 bases between the two germline ends. The CDR3 extends over 12 amino acids.

The V and J genes are TRBV7-9 and TRBJ1-3; D call uncertain. The CDR3 contains 13 residues. The V gene's germline CDR1 is SEHNR and CDR2 FQNEAQ (reference sequence). Trimming removed 2 bases from V and 8 bases from J, with 10 bases in between. The CDR3 DNA sequence: TGTGCCAGCAGCTTACCGGCGCTACACACCATATATTTT. Translation gives CASSLPALHTIYF.

This clonotype was counted many times. The rearrangement joins TRBV6-5 to TRBJ2-1; weak D call: TRBD1 (7 bases). Germline V gene lookup returns CDR1 MNHEY and CDR2 SVGAGI. This CDR3 comprises 14 residues. V lost 8 bases to trimming and J lost 0 bases, with 11 bases between them. CDR3 nucleotides: TGTGCCAGCGGGCGGGACAGCTCCTACAATGAGCAGTTCTTC. Translating it yields CASGRDSSYNEQFF.

A few counts support this clonotype. V usage is TRBV7-2 and J usage is TRBJ2-7; D not certain. V lost 2 bases and J lost 3, with 5 bases in between. The germline V gene has CDR1 SGHTA and CDR2 FQGNSA. The CDR3 extends over 12 amino acids. CDR3 nucleotide sequence: TGTGCCAGCAGCTTAAACCTCTACGAGCAGTACTTC. Its protein is CASSLNLYEQYF.

V is TRBV5-1 and J is TRBJ2-5; D gene ambiguous. This CDR3 is 14 amino acids long. Germline V gene data show CDR1 as SGHRS and CDR2 as YFSETQ. The V end was cut by 6 bases, the J end by 4 bases, with 16 bases between. The CDR3 coding sequence is TGCGCCAGCACGTTCGACACGGGCGGAGAGACCCAGTACTTC. This encodes CASTFDTGGETQYF.

The J gene is TRBJ2-5, the V gene TRBV11-2, with 8 bases that match TRBD2. This CDR3 is 18 amino acids long. With 0 bases clipped from V and 5 bases from J, the junction kept 14 bases outside the gene matches. From germline, CDR1 is SGHAT and CDR2 FQNNGV. The CDR3 reads CASSLEFPSGTRVETQYF. CDR3 in DNA: TGTGCCAGCAGCTTAGAGTTCCCCTCCGGGACTAGAGTGGAGACCCAGTACTTC. Complete variable domain (other parts from reference TRBV11-2 and TRBJ2-5): EAGVAQSPRYKIIEKRQSVAFWCNPISGHATLYWYQQILGQGPKLLIQFQNNGVVDDSQLPKDRFSAERLKGVDSTLKIQPAKLEDSAVYLCASSLEFPSGTRVETQYFGPGTRLLVL.

This clonotype was counted only a few times. The rearrangement uses TRBV7-6 and TRBJ2-2; D call uncertain. The CDR3 is 13 residues long. CDR1 is SGHVS and CDR2 is FNYEAQ in the germline V gene. V lost 4 bases to trimming and J lost 4 bases, with 7 bases between them. CDR3 sequence reads: CASSSGVTGELFF. The CDR3, as DNA: TGTGCCAGCAGCTCAGGTGTCACCGGGGAGCTGTTTTTT.

This clonotype was detected a few times. This chain joins TRBV5-1 and TRBJ1-1, with D possibly being TRBD1 (5 bases). Germline lookup yields CDR1 SGHRS and CDR2 YFSETQ. CDR3 length: 14 amino acids. The V gene lost 0 bases and the J gene lost 3 bases, with 9 bases spanning the gap. The CDR3 DNA reads TGCGCCAGCAGCTTGGCCTCGGGGGACACTGAAGCTTTCTTT. Its protein product is CASSLASGDTEAFF.

This clonotype turned up a few times. The rearrangement joins TRBV4-2 to TRBJ1-2, with TRBD1 as a possible D gene (5 bases). The V and J ends lost 1 base and 8 bases respectively, with 11 bases between them. Germline loops: CDR1 LGHNA, CDR2 YNFKEQ. There are 13 residues in the CDR3. CDR3 sequence: CASSQVGAWGYTF. The CDR3 nucleotides read TGTGCCAGCAGCCAAGTTGGGGCGTGGGGCTACACCTTC.